This T cell receptor (beta chain) was found in a study of cytomegalovirus exposure and HLA in healthy donors. As to this clone: Its antigen is currently unknown.

PCR used 60 Vbeta primers and 13 Jbeta primers. Sequencing used immunoSEQ multiplex PCR; TCRdb keeps in-frame clones, though not all of them. The sample comprises 150,000 to 200,000 clones, roughly 79% of which are singletons, and roughly 2% rests with the top ten. Study-wide results and limits: A later analysis found most CMV-associated TCR beta chains apparently HLA-restricted. Across donors, presence/absence analyses took sequencing depth to be roughly uniform. Because they were indistinguishable, some V segments, including TRBV6-2 and TRBV6-3, were excluded. While the bulk of TCR sequences proved rare, some public TCRs turned up in many donors.

The CDR3 length is 14 residues. The V end was cut by 0 bases, the J end by 7 bases, with 13 bases between. Germline lookup yields CDR1 KGHSH and CDR2 LQKENI. This rearrangement joins TRBV18 to TRBJ2-7; D may be TRBD2 (6 bases). What was sequenced was PBMCs. The clonotype was recovered from a man aged 25 to 40 in good health and CMV-seronegative. The CDR3 nucleotides are TGTGCCAGCTCACCACCGCTACTAGCAGGTGAGCAGTACTTC. It translates to CASSPPLLAGEQYF.